This TCR beta chain was captured in a study of T cell changes during pregnancy in multiple sclerosis (dated by TCRdb to about 2019). About the investigation overall: The study looked at changes in the T cell repertoire across pregnancy in women with multiple sclerosis.

Points on this clone: Its antigen is not yet known. Base qualities are missing; no much larger clone stands one base away.

The library was made by the immunoSEQ multiplex PCR assay. The source is immuneACCESS, and TCRdb retained only in-frame sequences with V and J called. Part of the clones is not carried over; for the studies checked, unresolved V genes explain less than half of this, and the remainder is unexplained. For this sample the table gives around 62,000 clones, of which about 90% were detected only once. In total, the top ten clones hold more than 2% of the sample. Counted from cysteine to phenylalanine, this CDR3 has 15 amino acids. The CDR3 DNA has 45 bases and is translated from base 1. Trimmed from V: 3 bases; trimmed from J: 2 bases; junction bases lacking a gene match: 8. The germline V gene provides CDR1 SQVTM and CDR2 ANQGSEA.

The rearrangement combines TRBV29-1 with TRBJ2-5, and 8 junctional nucleotides match TRBD2. This specimen consisted of peripheral blood, obtained in the second trimester of pregnancy. The sequence was collected from a female donor in good health, enrolled as a control in a pregnancy study. The sequenced DNA is TGCAGCGTTGATGGGATTTTAGCGGGACAAGAGACCCAGTACTTC. Its amino acids are CSVDGILAGQETQYF.